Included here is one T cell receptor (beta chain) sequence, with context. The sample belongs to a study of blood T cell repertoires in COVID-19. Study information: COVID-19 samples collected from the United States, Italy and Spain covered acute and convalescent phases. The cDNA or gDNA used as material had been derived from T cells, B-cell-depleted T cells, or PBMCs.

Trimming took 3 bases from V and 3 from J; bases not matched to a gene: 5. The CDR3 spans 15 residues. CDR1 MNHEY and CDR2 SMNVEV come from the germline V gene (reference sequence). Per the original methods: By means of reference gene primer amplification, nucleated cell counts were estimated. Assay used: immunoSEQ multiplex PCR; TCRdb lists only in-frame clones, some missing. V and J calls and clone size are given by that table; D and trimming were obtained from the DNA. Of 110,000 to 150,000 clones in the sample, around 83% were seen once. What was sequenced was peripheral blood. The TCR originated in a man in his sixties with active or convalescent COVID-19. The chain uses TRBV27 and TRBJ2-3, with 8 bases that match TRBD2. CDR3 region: CASSFVGRGTDTQYF. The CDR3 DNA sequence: TGTGCCAGCAGTTTTGTCGGGAGGGGGACAGATACGCAGTATTTT.